Shown below are 17 T cell receptor beta chains from a single sample sequenced in a study of read filtering for tumor transcriptome and immune sequencing. Molecular barcoded adaptors covering alpha/delta and beta/gamma chains were used on roughly 400 ng RNA. TCRdb ran MiXCR on the reads and lists one entry per CDR3 protein. The sample records about 58,000 distinct CDR3 sequences, more than 9% being singletons. Sequenced: a population of CD138-negative cells sorted from bone marrow. All receptors derive from a donor aged 40 or older with multiple myeloma.

Concerning this clonotype itself: A read error is possible here, since a much larger clone lies one base away. The J gene is TRBJ2-1, the V gene TRBV5-1; possibly TRBD2 for D (6 bases). CDR3 length equals 15 residues. Germline V gene data show CDR1 as SGHRS and CDR2 as YFSETQ. The CDR3 loop reads CASSSGGVYSNEQLF. For the CDR3, the DNA is TGCGCCAGCAGCTCCGGAGGGGTGTATAGTAATGAGCAGCTCTTC. The whole variable domain, remainder taken from reference TRBV5-1 and TRBJ2-1, is KAGVTQTPRYLIKTRGQQVTLSCSPISGHRSVSWYQQTPGQGLQFLFEYFSETQRNKGNFPGRFSGRQFSNSRSEMNVSTLELGDSALYLCASSSGGVYSNEQLFGPGTRLTVL.

The genes are TRBV12-3 or TRBV12-4 and TRBJ2-5; TRBD1 aligns across 7 bases. This CDR3 region has 14 residues. With V trimmed by 6 bases and J by 1 base, 5 bases remained unmatched. The CDR3 sequence: CASRLGTVQETQYF. The CDR3 bases are TGTGCCAGCAGGCTAGGGACAGTCCAAGAGACCCAGTACTTC.

This clonotype occurred many times. CDR3 protein: CSVADRGTNEKLFF. The CDR3 DNA reads TGCAGCGTTGCGGACAGGGGAACTAATGAAAAACTGTTTTTT. V and J are TRBV29-1 and TRBJ1-4; TRBD1 aligns across 9 bases. The V gene end was trimmed by 4 bases and the J gene end by 1 base; junction bases not matched to a gene: 1. CDR3 size: 14 residues. Germline-derived CDR1 and CDR2 are SQVTM and ANQGSEA.

Many counts were recorded for this clonotype. The chain is built from TRBV6-2 or TRBV6-3 and TRBJ2-2, with TRBD2 matching over 9 bases. The CDR3 covers 16 residues. CDR1 MNHEY and CDR2 SVGEGT come from the germline V gene. The junction had 4 bases not matched to a gene; V was cut back by 5 bases and J by 0 bases. For the CDR3, the DNA is TGTGCCAGCAGTAACGGCGGGGGGGCGAACACCGGGGAGCTGTTTTTT. Its protein product is CASSNGGGANTGELFF.

J is TRBJ2-7 and V is TRBV5-1, with D unclear. Trimming removed 0 bases from V and 3 bases from J, with 7 bases in between. In germline, CDR1 is SGHRS, CDR2 YFSETQ. The CDR3 totals 13 residues. The CDR3 region is CASSLEGNYEQYF. DNA of the CDR3: TGCGCCAGCAGCTTGGAGGGAAACTACGAGCAGTACTTC.

This clonotype was detected once. J is TRBJ2-7 and V is TRBV11-3, with 9 positions matching TRBD1. The CDR3 is made up of 14 amino acids. In germline, CDR1 is SGHNT, CDR2 YENEEA. Trimming took 5 bases from V and 5 from J; bases not matched to a gene: 7. The CDR3 DNA sequence: TGTGCCAGCAGCCCTCGGACAGGGGAGGACGAGCAGTACTTC. Protein sequence: CASSPRTGEDEQYF.

This clonotype turned up a few times. This chain connects TRBV19 to TRBJ1-5, with D possibly TRBD1 on 5 matching bases. The CDR3 length is 13 residues. Germline loops: CDR1 LNHDA, CDR2 SQIVND (reference sequence). With 2 bases removed from V and 5 bases from J, the gap between germline ends came to 7 bases. CDR3 sequence reads: CASSIQGDQPQHF. In DNA, the CDR3 is TGTGCCAGTAGTATACAGGGAGATCAGCCCCAGCATTTT.

This clonotype was seen at least ten times. CDR3 DNA sequence: TGTGCCAGCAGCCAAGGATTGGTCAGAATAGGGGAAAAACTGTTTTTT. Protein product: CASSQGLVRIGEKLFF. This rearrangement joins TRBV4-2 to TRBJ1-4; D gene ambiguous. CDR3 length equals 16 residues. CDR1 is LGHNA and CDR2 is YNFKEQ in the germline V gene. V dropped 1 base and J dropped 8 bases, with 17 bases sitting between them.

There are many counts of this clonotype. The rearrangement links TRBV12-3 or TRBV12-4 to TRBJ1-1; no clear D gene. There are 14 residues in the CDR3. The V end was cut by 1 base, the J end by 4 bases, with 10 bases between. The CDR3 here is CASSLVGRSTEAFF. CDR3 nucleotides: TGTGCCAGCAGTTTAGTAGGCAGGAGCACTGAAGCTTTCTTT.

This clonotype was recorded at least ten times. The V gene is TRBV3-1, the J gene TRBJ1-1; D is undetermined. CDR1 and CDR2 (germline): LGHDT, YNNKEL (reference sequence). The CDR3 sequence is 14 residues long. The V end was cut by 4 bases, the J end by 3 bases, with 12 bases between. The CDR3 protein is CASSPRTDDTEAFF. In DNA form, the CDR3 reads TGTGCCAGCAGCCCCAGGACTGACGACACTGAAGCTTTCTTT.

This clonotype was seen many times. This chain links TRBV9 with TRBJ2-6; D unclear. The CDR3 has 19 amino acids. Germline V gene sequence: CDR1 SGDLS, CDR2 YYNGEE. Deletions cut 0 bases from V and 0 bases from J, with 16 bases between. The CDR3 sequence is CASSVATYTASSGANVLTF. The CDR3 coding sequence is TGTGCCAGCAGCGTAGCTACTTACACGGCAAGCTCTGGGGCCAACGTCCTGACTTTC.

This clonotype has a count of ten or more. The chain uses TRBV4-1 and TRBJ2-4; 10 nucleotides agree with TRBD1. The CDR3 length is 14 residues. The germline V gene encodes CDR1 MGHRA and CDR2 YSYEKL. V shed 5 bases, J shed 8 bases, and the junction held 6 bases outside the gene matches. This chain's CDR3 is CASSRDRGDDIQYF. The CDR3 DNA follows: TGCGCCAGCAGCAGGGACAGGGGAGATGACATTCAGTACTTC.

This clonotype showed up many times. CDR3 nucleotide sequence: TGTGCCAGCAGCTTAGCAGGGGTGGCCGGGGAGCTGTTTTTT. Its translation is CASSLAGVAGELFF. V gene TRBV11-3 combines with J gene TRBJ2-2; a weak D match, TRBD1 (6 bases). V was pared by 1 base and J by 6 bases, with 9 bases between. CDR3 length: 14 residues. The germline gives CDR1 SGHNT, CDR2 YENEEA.

This clonotype was seen at least ten times. This chain joins TRBV7-3 and TRBJ1-2; 9 bases fit TRBD1. Germline lookup yields CDR1 SGHTA and CDR2 FQGTGA. V was pared by 5 bases and J by 7 bases, with 8 bases of the junction left unmatched. CDR3 size: 14 residues. The CDR3 bases are TGTGCCAGCAGCCCCCAACAGGGGGCGGCTGGCTACACCTTC. Translated: CASSPQQGAAGYTF. The full variable domain, with the rest looked up from reference TRBV7-3 and TRBJ1-2, is GAGVSQTPSNKVTEKGKYVELRCDPISGHTALYWYRQSLGQGPEFLIYFQGTGAADDSGLPNDRFFAVRPEGSVSTLKIQRTERGDSAVYLCASSPQQGAAGYTFGSGTRLTVV.

This clonotype has at least ten counts. This sequence joins TRBV19 and TRBJ1-5; D not certain. Between the trimmed V and J ends, which lost 6 bases and 1 base, there was a span of 7 bases. Germline-derived CDR1 and CDR2 are LNHDA and SQIVND (reference sequence). The CDR3 consists of 13 residues. Written as DNA, the CDR3 is TGTGCCAGTAGGGCCGGGAGCAATCAGCCCCAGCATTTT. Protein: CASRAGSNQPQHF. Together with reference TRBV19 and TRBJ1-5, the CDR3 gives the full variable domain: DGGITQSPKYLFRKEGQNVTLSCEQNLNHDAMYWYRQDPGQGLRLIYYSQIVNDFQKGDIAEGYSVSREKKESFPLTVTSAQKNPTAFYLCASRAGSNQPQHFGDGTRLSIL.

There are many counts of this clonotype. The chain recombines TRBV7-9 with TRBJ2-5; 8 positions agree with TRBD2. The CDR3 spans 17 residues. Trimming at V came to 1 base and at J to 1 base, leaving 8 bases not matched to a gene. The germline CDR1 and CDR2 sequences are SEHNR and FQNEAQ (reference sequence). DNA for the CDR3: TGTGCCAGCAGCTTAGGTATAGCGGGGAGGTCCCAAGAGACCCAGTACTTC. Its translation is CASSLGIAGRSQETQYF.

The sample holds many counts of this clonotype. The gene calls are TRBV5-1 and TRBJ1-3; D gene uncertain. Looked up from germline, CDR1 is SGHRS and CDR2 is YFSETQ. V was clipped by 4 bases and J by 2 bases, with 7 bases between them. The CDR3 spans 13 residues. The chain's CDR3 is CASSSRAGNTIYF. DNA of the CDR3: TGCGCCAGCAGCAGTCGGGCTGGAAACACCATATATTTT.